This T cell receptor beta chain was captured in a study of neurological immune-mediated disorders (dated by TCRdb to about 2019). For the wider study: The study compared peripheral blood TCR-beta repertoires of HTLV-I-associated myelopathy (HAM/TSP) patients, multiple sclerosis patients and healthy controls using UMI-based sequencing. The 100 to 110 TCR-beta libraries covered PBMC samples along with longitudinal samples, technical triplicates, and paired sorted CD4+ and CD8+ T-cell subsets. Each longitudinal HAM/TSP and healthy donor was sampled at 3 time-points spaced at 3-40 month intervals. The cohort comprised about 68 subjects: roughly 14 HAM/TSP patients, around 34 multiple sclerosis patients and about 20 healthy controls.

On this clonotype: No cognate antigen has been identified for it. No quality values exist for individual bases; no much larger clone is one base distant.

Study-level results and caveats: No identical CDR3 amino acid sequences were found to be shared among expanded clones across subjects, suggesting that TCR-beta repertoires were private in all groups. TCR clonal expansion was highest in HAM/TSP patients and lowest in MS patients, with MS patients falling below even healthy controls.

The CDR3 covers 14 residues, taking in both the cysteine and the phenylalanine. The only DNA kept is the CDR3, 42 bases in frame from the first base. V loses 8 bases, J loses 7 bases, and the germline ends lie 18 bases apart. cDNA was synthesized by template-switch 5'RACE using a primer with a 10-nucleotide random unique molecular identifier that tagged each TCR transcript. Every sequencing run covered 15-18 subjects and yielded more than 180 million TCR-beta sequences. Total RNA was extracted with the RNeasy kit. The KAPA Real-time Library Amplification kit was used to amplify TCR-beta VDJ regions with primers targeting the TCR constant region and the 5'RACE anchor. Sample indexes and Illumina adaptors were added in a first PCR, after which library yield was increased in a second PCR. After Ampure bead purification, the TCR product of roughly 650 bp was size-selected on a 2% E-gel SizeSelection system. Before pooling, libraries had their quality checked on a Bioanalyzer, their concentration measured with Qubit, and their quantity determined with the Kapa Library Quantification kit. Libraries were sequenced paired-end 2 x 150 bp on an Illumina HiSeq 2500. To increase sequence diversity, roughly 24-31% phiX was spiked into each library pool. As for how the authors treated the data: The UMI-based MiGEC pipeline processed quality-filtered reads and removed over 75% of raw TCR sequences during error correction. VDJ genes were aligned to IMGT germline references, and each clonotype was defined by a unique CDR3 amino acid sequence together with V-J genes. Clonal expansion, Shannon diversity and CDR3 relatedness were evaluated with VDJtools (CalcPairwiseDistances, ClusterSamples), while phylogenetic trees were built in CLCbio workbench. Using coefficient-of-variation modelling across technical triplicates, the study counted a clone as expanded if it had at least 8 unique UMIs. The public reads were quality trimmed at Q25 with fastp and then assembled into clones with MiXCR by TCRdb, keeping productive beta chains. Each entry is one CDR3 protein sequence, shown with its most common DNA and genes. TCRdb, rather than the study authors, made the V and J calls. The sample table records tens of thousands of distinct CDR3 sequences; approximately 9.1% of these occur just once. 1.5% to 2% of the sample is taken by the ten largest.

Taken with the paper, the label for time point translates to: longitudinal time-point 1 (baseline). The healthy controls were volunteers from a blood bank in Maryland, USA. Libraries from unsorted PBMCs were made from 2 million PBMCs kept in RNAlater at -80 degrees C until RNA extraction. Peripheral blood underwent Ficoll-Hypaque density gradient centrifugation to isolate PBMCs, which were then cryopreserved in liquid nitrogen. This TCR was recovered from a middle-aged woman in good health. The receptor chain draws on TRBV12-3 or TRBV12-4 and TRBJ1-5; the D segment could be TRBD1, given 6 matching bases. The sample consisted of PBMCs. The DNA sequence is TGTGCCAGCGCCTGGGGGCAAGGGCGCCAGCCCCAGCATTTT. This encodes CASAWGQGRQPQHF.